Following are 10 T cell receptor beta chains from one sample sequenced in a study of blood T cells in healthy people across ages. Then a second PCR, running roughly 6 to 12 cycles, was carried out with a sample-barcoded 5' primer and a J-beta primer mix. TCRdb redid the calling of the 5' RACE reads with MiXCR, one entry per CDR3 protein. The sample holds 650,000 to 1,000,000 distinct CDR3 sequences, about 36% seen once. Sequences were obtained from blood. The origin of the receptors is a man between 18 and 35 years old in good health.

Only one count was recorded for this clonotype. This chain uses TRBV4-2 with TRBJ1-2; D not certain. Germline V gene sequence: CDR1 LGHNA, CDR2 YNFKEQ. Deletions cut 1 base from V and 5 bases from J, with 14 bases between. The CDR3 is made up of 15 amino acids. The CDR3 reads CASSQVGEGSYGYTF. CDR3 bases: TGTGCCAGCAGCCAAGTCGGGGAGGGTTCGTATGGCTACACCTTC.

CDR3 sequence reads: CASRKGTGGNQPQHF. The CDR3 DNA reads as TGTGCCAGCAGGAAAGGGACAGGGGGCAATCAGCCCCAGCATTTT. This chain uses TRBV2 with TRBJ1-5; 10 bases are a match to TRBD1. Germline V lookup: CDR1 SNHLY, CDR2 FYNNEI. The CDR3 covers 15 residues. V was pared by 6 bases and J by 2 bases, with 4 bases of the junction left unmatched.

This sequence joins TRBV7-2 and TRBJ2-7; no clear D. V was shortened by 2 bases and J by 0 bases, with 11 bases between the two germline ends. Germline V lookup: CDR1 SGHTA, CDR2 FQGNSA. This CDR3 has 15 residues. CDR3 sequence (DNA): TGTGCCAGCAGCTTAACATGGGAAAACTCCTACGAGCAGTACTTC. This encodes CASSLTWENSYEQYF.

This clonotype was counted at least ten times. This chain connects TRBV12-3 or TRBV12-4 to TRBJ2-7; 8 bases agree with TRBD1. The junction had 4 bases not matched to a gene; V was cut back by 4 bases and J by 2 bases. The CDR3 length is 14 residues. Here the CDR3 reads CASSWTGPTYEQYF. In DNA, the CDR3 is TGTGCCAGCAGTTGGACAGGGCCTACCTACGAGCAGTACTTC.

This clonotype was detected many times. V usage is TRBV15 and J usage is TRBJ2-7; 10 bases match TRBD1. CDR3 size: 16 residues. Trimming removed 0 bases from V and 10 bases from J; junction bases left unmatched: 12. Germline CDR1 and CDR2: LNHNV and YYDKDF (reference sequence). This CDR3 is CATSRDFGDRGTQQYF. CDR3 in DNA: TGTGCCACCAGCAGAGATTTCGGGGACAGGGGCACTCAACAGTACTTC.

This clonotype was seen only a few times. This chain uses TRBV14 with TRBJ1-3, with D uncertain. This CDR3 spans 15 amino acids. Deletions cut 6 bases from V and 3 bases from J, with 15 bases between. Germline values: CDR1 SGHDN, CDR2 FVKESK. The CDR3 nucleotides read TGTGCCAGCAGTTTAGGCCTCGGAGGTGGAAACACCATATATTTT. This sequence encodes CASSLGLGGGNTIYF.

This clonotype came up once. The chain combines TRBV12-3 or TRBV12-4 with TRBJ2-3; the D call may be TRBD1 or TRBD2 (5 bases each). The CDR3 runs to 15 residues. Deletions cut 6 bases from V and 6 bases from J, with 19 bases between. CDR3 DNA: TGTGCCAGCAGCCAAGACTGGGGGAGCTCGGATACGCAGTATTTT. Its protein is CASSQDWGSSDTQYF.

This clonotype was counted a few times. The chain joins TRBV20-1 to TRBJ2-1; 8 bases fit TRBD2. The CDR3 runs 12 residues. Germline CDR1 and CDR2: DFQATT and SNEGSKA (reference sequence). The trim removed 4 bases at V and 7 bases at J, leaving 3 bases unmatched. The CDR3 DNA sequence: TGCAGTGCTATAGCGGGGAGGAATGAGCAGTTCTTC. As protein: CSAIAGRNEQFF.

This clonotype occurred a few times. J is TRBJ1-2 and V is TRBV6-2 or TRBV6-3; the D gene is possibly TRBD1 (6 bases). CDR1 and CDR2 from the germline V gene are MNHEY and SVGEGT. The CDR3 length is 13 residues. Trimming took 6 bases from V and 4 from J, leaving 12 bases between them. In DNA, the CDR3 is TGTGCCAGCAGCTCCGGGACATTCTATGGCTACACCTTC. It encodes CASSSGTFYGYTF.

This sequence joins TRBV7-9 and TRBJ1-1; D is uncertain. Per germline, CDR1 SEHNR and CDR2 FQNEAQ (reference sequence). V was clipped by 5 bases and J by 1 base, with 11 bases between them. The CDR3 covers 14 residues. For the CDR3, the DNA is TGTGCCAGCAGCCCCGACGCCAGGAACACTGAAGCTTTCTTT. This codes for CASSPDARNTEAFF.